Each of the 8 T cell receptor beta chains below was sequenced from the same sample in a study of shared T cell receptors in the human thymus. Generated by immunoSEQ multiplex PCR, the TCRdb table keeps only in-frame clones and is missing some. Of hundreds of thousands of clones listed, more than 75% are singletons. Another study also made use of these data, one on human thymus T cells.

Sequencing input: thymocytes. The receptors derive from a boy in the first two years of life with a congenital heart defect.

This chain uses TRBV4-3 with TRBJ2-4; TRBD1 agrees at 7 bases. CDR3 length: 13 residues. CDR1 is LGHNA and CDR2 is YSLEER in the germline V gene. V trimming: 5 bases; J trimming: 5 bases; junction bases outside the gene matches: 3. The CDR3 is CASSTTGENIQYF. The CDR3 nucleotides read TGCGCCAGCAGCACCACAGGGGAAAACATTCAGTACTTC.

In its sample, this clone was seen once. The CDR3 DNA follows: TGCGCCAGCAGCCAAGAATCGGACAGGAAAAAAGAGACCCAGTACTTC. Protein: CASSQESDRKKETQYF. The chain uses TRBV4-3 and TRBJ2-5, with 7 bases lining up with TRBD1. The trim removed 0 bases at V and 3 bases at J, leaving 7 bases unmatched. The CDR3 runs 16 residues. Germline V gene lookup returns CDR1 LGHNA and CDR2 YSLEER.

The chain carries TRBV27 and TRBJ2-1, with 8 bases aligning to TRBD2. This CDR3 contains 14 residues. V shed 7 bases, J shed 7 bases, and the junction held 9 bases outside the gene matches. Germline CDR1 is MNHEY and CDR2 is SMNVEV (reference sequence). The CDR3: CASISPGLANEQFF. Written as DNA, the CDR3 is TGTGCCAGCATTTCTCCAGGACTAGCTAATGAGCAGTTCTTC.

This clone was counted between two and nine times. The V and J genes are TRBV6-5 and TRBJ1-3, with 8 bases identical to TRBD1. Germline CDR1 MNHEY, CDR2 SVGAGI. The CDR3 length is 14 residues. Trimming cost V 5 bases and J 2 bases; bases outside gene matches: 2. This CDR3 is CASSLRGPGNTIYF. The CDR3 region has the DNA TGTGCCAGCAGTCTCAGGGGGCCTGGAAACACCATATATTTT.

In this sample, this clone turned up a few times. The V gene is TRBV6-6, the J gene TRBJ1-4; TRBD1 might be the D (5 bases). Trimming removed 5 bases at V and 4 bases at J, with 11 bases between. The CDR3 sequence is 14 residues long. From germline, CDR1 is MNHNY and CDR2 SVGAGI (reference sequence). Here the CDR3 DNA reads TGTGCCAGCAGTGCCTGTCAGGGTAATGAAAAACTGTTTTTT. Protein sequence: CASSACQGNEKLFF.

The chain has TRBV5-4 and TRBJ1-5; TRBD1 matches 12 bases. From germline, CDR1 is SGHNT and CDR2 YYREEE (reference sequence). CDR3 length: 15 residues. V shed 6 bases, J shed 4 bases, and the junction held 5 bases outside the gene matches. The CDR3 sequence is CASNWGQGANQPQHF. In DNA form, the CDR3 reads TGTGCCAGCAACTGGGGACAGGGGGCGAATCAGCCCCAGCATTTT.

The V gene is TRBV7-2, the J gene TRBJ1-1; 8 positions match TRBD1. V lost 0 bases to trimming and J lost 1 base; unmatched junction nucleotides: 10. Germline CDR1 reads SGHTA; CDR2 reads FQGNSA. This CDR3 region has 18 residues. CDR3 sequence reads: CASSLAYNRQGRNTEAFF. CDR3 nucleotides: TGTGCCAGCAGCTTAGCCTACAATCGACAGGGGAGGAACACTGAAGCTTTCTTT.

The V and J genes are TRBV4-1 and TRBJ2-6, with TRBD1 matching over 11 bases. The CDR3 sequence is 18 residues long. Looked up from germline, CDR1 is MGHRA and CDR2 is YSYEKL. V trimming: 2 bases; J trimming: 2 bases; junction bases outside the gene matches: 5. This chain's CDR3 is CASSQRDRGTPGANVLTF. The CDR3 region has the DNA TGCGCCAGCAGCCAAAGGGACAGGGGGACGCCTGGGGCCAACGTCCTGACTTTC.